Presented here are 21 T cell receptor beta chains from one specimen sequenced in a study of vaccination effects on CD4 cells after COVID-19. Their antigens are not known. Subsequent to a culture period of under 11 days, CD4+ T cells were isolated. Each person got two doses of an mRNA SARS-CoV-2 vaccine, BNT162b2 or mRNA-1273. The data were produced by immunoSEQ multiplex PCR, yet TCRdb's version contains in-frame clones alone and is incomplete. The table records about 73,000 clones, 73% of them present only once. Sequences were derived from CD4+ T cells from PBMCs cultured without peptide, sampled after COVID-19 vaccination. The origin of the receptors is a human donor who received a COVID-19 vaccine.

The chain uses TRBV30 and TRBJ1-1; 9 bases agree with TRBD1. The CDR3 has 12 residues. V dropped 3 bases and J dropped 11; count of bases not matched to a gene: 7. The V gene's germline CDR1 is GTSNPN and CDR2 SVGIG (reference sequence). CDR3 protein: CAWSPQGADAFF. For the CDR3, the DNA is TGTGCCTGGAGCCCACAGGGGGCGGACGCTTTCTTT. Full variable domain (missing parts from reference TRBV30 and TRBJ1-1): SQTIHQWPATLVQPVGSPLSLECTVEGTSNPNLYWYRQAAGRGLQLLFYSVGIGQISSEVPQNLSASRPQDRQFILSSKKLLLSDSGFYLCAWSPQGADAFFGQGTRLTVV.

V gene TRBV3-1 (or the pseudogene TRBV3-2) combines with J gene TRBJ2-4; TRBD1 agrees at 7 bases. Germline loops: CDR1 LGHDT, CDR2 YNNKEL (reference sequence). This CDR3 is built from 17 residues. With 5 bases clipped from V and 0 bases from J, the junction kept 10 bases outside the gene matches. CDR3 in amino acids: CASSWGQHPVAKNIQYF. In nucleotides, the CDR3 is TGTGCCAGCAGCTGGGGACAGCACCCTGTAGCCAAAAACATTCAGTACTTC.

The CDR3 is CASSLSPGTNYGYTF. CDR3 DNA: TGTGCCAGCAGCTTAAGTCCCGGAACTAACTATGGCTACACCTTC. This rearrangement joins TRBV7-3 to TRBJ1-2, with unresolved D. V lost 1 base and J lost 0, with 9 bases in between. The germline V gene has CDR1 SGHTA and CDR2 FQGTGA. This CDR3 is 15 amino acids long.

The CDR3 nucleotides are TGTGCCATCAGTGAGGTGGAGGGGACCGGGGAGCTGTTTTTT. Protein sequence: CAISEVEGTGELFF. The V and J genes are TRBV10-3 and TRBJ2-2, with D perhaps matching TRBD2 (6 bases). The V end was cut by 2 bases, the J end by 5 bases, with 9 bases between. The CDR3 runs 14 residues. Germline CDR1 reads ENHRY; CDR2 reads SYGVKD.

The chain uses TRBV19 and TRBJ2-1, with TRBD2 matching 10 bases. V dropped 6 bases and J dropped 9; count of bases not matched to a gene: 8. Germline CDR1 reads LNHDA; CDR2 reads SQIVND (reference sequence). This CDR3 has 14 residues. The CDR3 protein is CASSRSGLAIEQFF. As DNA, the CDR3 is TGTGCCAGTAGCCGGTCGGGACTAGCGATTGAGCAGTTCTTC. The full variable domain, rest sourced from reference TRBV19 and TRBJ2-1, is DGGITQSPKYLFRKEGQNVTLSCEQNLNHDAMYWYRQDPGQGLRLIYYSQIVNDFQKGDIAEGYSVSREKKESFPLTVTSAQKNPTAFYLCASSRSGLAIEQFFGPGTRLTVL.

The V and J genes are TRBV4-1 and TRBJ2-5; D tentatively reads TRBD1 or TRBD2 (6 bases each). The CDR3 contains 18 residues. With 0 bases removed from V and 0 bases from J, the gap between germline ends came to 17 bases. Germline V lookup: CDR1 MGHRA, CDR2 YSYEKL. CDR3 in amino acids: CASSQDPLGGLNQETQYF. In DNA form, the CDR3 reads TGCGCCAGCAGCCAAGACCCTCTCGGGGGCCTAAACCAAGAGACCCAGTACTTC.

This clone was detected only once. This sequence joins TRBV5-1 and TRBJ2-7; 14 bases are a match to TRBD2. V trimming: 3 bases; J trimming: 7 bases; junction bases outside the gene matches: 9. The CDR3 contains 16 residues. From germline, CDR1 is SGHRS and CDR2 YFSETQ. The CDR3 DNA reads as TGCGCCAGCAGCTCCGGGACTAGCGGGGGAGCCGGGGAGCAGTACGTC. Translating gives CASSSGTSGGAGEQYV.

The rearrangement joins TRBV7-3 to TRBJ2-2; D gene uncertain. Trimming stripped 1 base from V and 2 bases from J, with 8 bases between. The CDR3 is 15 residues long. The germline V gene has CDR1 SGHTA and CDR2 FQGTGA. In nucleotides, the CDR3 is TGTGCCAGCAGCTTAAGTACTGTCAACACCGGGGAGCTGTTTTTT. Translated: CASSLSTVNTGELFF.

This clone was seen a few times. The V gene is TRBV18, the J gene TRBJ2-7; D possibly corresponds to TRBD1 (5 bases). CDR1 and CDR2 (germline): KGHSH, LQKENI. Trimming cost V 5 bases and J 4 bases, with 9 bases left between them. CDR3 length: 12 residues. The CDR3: CASSAQGYEQYV. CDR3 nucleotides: TGTGCCAGCTCAGCCCAGGGTTACGAGCAGTACGTC.

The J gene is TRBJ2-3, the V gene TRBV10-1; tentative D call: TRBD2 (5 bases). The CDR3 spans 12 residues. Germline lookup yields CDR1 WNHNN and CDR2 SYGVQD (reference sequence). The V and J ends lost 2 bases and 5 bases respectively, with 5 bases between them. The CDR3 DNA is TGCGCCAGCAGTGAGGCGGGAGATACGCAGTATTTT. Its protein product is CASSEAGDTQYF.

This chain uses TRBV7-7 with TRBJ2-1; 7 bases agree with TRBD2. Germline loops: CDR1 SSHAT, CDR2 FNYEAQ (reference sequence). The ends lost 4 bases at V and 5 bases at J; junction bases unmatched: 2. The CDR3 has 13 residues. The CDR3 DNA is TGTGCCAGCAGCTCCGGGGGGAACAATGAGCAGTTCTTC. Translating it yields CASSSGGNNEQFF.

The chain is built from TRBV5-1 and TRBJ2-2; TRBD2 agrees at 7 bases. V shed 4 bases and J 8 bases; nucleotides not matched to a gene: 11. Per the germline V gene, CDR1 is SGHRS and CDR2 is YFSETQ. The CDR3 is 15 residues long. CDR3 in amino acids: CASSGLSGGRGELFF. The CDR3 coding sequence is TGCGCCAGCAGCGGCCTCTCGGGGGGTCGTGGGGAGCTGTTTTTT.

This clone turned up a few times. This CDR3 reads CASIPSTGEQYV. The CDR3 region has the DNA TGCGCCAGCATCCCGAGCACGGGCGAGCAGTACGTC. The chain couples TRBV10-1 to TRBJ2-7, with D hard to call. Germline CDR1 is WNHNN and CDR2 is SYGVQD (reference sequence). Trimming took 7 bases from V and 6 from J, leaving 13 bases between them. This CDR3 contains 12 residues.

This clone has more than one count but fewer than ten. CDR3 residues: CASSFQGSGNTIYF. CDR3 DNA: TGTGCCAGCTCCTTCCAGGGTTCTGGAAACACCATATATTTT. The rearrangement joins TRBV18 to TRBJ1-3; D is possibly TRBD1 (5 bases). CDR1 is KGHSH, CDR2 LQKENI, per germline. Deletions cut 6 bases from V and 1 base from J, with 10 bases between. This CDR3 is 14 amino acids long.

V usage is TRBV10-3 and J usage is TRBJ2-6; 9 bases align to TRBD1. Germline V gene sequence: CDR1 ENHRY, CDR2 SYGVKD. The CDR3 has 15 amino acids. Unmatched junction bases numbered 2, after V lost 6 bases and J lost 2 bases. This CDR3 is CAIRGDRAGANVLTF. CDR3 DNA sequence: TGTGCCATCAGGGGGGACAGGGCTGGGGCCAACGTCCTGACTTTC.

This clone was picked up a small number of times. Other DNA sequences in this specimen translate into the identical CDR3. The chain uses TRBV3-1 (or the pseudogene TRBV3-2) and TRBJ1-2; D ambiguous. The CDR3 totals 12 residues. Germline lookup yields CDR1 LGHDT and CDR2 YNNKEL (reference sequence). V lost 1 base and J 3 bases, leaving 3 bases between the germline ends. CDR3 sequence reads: CASSQGDYGYTF. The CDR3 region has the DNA TGTGCCAGCAGCCAAGGAGACTATGGCTACACCTTC.

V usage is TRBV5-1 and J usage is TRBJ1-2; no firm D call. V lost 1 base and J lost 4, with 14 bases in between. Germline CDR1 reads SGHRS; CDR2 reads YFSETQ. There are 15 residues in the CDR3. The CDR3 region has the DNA TGCGCCAGCAGCTTGTCGGCGGATCCCTCCTATGGCTACACCTTC. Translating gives CASSLSADPSYGYTF.

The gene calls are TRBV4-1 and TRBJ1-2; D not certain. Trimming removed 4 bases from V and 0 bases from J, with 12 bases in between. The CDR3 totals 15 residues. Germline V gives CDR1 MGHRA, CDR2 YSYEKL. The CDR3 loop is CASSPIGSANYGYTF. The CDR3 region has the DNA TGCGCCAGCAGCCCGATCGGATCGGCTAACTATGGCTACACCTTC.

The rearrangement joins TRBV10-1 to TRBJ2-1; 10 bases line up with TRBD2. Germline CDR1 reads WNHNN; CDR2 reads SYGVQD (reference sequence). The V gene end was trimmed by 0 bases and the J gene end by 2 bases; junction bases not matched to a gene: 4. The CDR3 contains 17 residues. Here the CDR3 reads CASSESSGGTTYNEQFF. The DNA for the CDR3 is TGCGCCAGCAGTGAGTCTAGCGGGGGGACAACCTACAATGAGCAGTTCTTC.

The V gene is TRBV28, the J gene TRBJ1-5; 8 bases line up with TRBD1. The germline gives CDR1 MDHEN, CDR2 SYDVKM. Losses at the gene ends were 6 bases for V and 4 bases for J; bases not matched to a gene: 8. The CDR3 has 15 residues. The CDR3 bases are TGTGCCAGCAGGTTTGGAGACAGGGGAAATCAGCCCCAGCATTTT. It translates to CASRFGDRGNQPQHF.

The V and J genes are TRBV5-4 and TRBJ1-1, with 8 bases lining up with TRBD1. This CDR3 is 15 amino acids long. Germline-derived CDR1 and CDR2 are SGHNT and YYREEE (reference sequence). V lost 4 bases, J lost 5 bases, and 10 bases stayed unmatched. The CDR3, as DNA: TGTGCCAGCAGCCTCGAGAGACAGGGGAGGACTGAAGCTTTCTTT. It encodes CASSLERQGRTEAFF.